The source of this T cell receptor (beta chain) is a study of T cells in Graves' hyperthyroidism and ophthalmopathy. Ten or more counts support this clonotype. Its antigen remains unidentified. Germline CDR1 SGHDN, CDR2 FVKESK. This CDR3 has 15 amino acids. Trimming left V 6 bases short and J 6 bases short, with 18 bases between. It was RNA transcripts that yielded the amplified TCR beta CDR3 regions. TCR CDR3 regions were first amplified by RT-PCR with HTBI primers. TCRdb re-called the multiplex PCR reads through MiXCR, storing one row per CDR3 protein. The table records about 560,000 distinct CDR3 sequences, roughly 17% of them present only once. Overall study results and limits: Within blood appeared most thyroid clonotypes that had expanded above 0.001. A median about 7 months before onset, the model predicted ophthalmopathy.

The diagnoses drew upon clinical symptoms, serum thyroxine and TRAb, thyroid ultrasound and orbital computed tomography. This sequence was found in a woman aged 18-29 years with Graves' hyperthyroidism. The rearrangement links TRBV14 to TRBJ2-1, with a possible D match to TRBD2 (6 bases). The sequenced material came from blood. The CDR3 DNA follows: TGTGCCAGCAGTATATCGGGAGTAAGAACCAATGAGCAGTTCTTC. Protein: CASSISGVRTNEQFF. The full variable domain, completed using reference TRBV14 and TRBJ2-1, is EAGVTQFPSHSVIEKGQTVTLRCDPISGHDNLYWYRRVMGKEIKFLLHFVKESKQDESGMPNNRFLAERTGGTYSTLKVQPAELEDSGVYFCASSISGVRTNEQFFGPGTRLTVL.